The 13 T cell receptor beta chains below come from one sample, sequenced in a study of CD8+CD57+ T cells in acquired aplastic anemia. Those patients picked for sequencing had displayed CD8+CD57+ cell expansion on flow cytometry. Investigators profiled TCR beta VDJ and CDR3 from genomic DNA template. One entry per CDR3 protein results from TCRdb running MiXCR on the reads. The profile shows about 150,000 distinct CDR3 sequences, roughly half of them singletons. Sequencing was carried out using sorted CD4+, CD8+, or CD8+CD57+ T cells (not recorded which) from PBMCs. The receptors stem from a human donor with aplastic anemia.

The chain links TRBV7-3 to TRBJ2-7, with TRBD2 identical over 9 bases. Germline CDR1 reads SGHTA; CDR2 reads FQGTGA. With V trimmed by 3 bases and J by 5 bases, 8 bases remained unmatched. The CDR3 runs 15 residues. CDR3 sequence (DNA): TGTGCCAGCAGCTTGCCCCGCGGGAGGGTGCACGAGCAGTACTTC. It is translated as CASSLPRGRVHEQYF.

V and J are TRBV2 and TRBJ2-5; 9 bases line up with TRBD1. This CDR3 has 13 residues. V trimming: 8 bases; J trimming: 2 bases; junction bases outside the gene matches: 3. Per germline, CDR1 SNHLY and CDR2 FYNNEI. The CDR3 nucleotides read TGTGCCAGCGGGGGGACAGGGCAAGAGACCCAGTACTTC. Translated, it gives CASGGTGQETQYF.

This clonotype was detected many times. The CDR3 reads CARYGTGWKNGYTF. The CDR3 DNA reads TGCGCCAGGTATGGGACAGGGTGGAAAAATGGCTACACCTTC. The V call is TRBV10-1, the J call TRBJ1-2, with 9 nucleotides matching TRBD1. V trimming: 9 bases; J trimming: 6 bases; junction bases outside the gene matches: 11. The CDR3 runs 14 residues. Germline V gene lookup returns CDR1 WNHNN and CDR2 SYGVQD (reference sequence).

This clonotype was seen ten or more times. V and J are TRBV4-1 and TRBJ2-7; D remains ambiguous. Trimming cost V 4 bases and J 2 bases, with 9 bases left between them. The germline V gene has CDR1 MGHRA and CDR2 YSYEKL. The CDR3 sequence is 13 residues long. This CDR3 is CASSPTEAYEQYF. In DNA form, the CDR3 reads TGCGCCAGCAGCCCGACTGAGGCCTACGAGCAGTACTTC.

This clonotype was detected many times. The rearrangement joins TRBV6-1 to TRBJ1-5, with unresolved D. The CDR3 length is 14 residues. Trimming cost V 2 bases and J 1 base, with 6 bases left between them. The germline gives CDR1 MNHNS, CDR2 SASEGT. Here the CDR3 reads CASSEIGSNQPQHF. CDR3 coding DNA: TGTGCCAGCAGTGAAATCGGAAGCAATCAGCCCCAGCATTTT.

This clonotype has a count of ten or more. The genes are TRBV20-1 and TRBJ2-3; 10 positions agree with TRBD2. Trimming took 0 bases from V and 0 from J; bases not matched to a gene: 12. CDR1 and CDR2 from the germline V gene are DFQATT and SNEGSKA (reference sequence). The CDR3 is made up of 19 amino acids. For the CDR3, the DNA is TGCAGTGCTAGAGACCTACTAGCGGGGACCGCTTCTAGCACAGATACGCAGTATTTT. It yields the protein CSARDLLAGTASSTDTQYF.

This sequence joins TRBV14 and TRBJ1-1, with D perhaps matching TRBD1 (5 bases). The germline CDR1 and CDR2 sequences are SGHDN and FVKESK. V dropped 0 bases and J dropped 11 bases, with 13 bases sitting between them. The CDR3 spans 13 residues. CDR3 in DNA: TGTGCCAGCAGCCAAGAGGAGGGGCTCAAGGCTTTCTTT. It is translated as CASSQEEGLKAFF. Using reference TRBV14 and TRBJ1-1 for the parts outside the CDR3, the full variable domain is EAGVTQFPSHSVIEKGQTVTLRCDPISGHDNLYWYRRVMGKEIKFLLHFVKESKQDESGMPNNRFLAERTGGTYSTLKVQPAELEDSGVYFCASSQEEGLKAFFGQGTRLTVV.

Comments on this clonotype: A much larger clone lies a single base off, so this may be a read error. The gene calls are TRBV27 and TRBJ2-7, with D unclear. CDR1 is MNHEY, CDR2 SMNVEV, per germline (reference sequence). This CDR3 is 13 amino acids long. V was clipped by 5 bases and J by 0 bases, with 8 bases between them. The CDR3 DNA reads TGTGCCAGCAGTCGGGCCGGCTCCTACGAGCAGTACTTC. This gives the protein CASSRAGSYEQYF.

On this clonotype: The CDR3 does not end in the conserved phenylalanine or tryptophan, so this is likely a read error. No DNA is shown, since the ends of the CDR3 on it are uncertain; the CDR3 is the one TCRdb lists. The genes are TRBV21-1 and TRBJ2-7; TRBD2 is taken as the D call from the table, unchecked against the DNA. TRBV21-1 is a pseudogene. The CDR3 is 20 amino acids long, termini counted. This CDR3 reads CASSTGTSGIAPPCSYEQYL.

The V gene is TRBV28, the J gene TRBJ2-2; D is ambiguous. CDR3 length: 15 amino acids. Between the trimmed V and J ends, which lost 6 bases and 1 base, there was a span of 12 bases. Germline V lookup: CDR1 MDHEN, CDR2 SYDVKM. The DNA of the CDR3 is TGTGCCAGCAGACCGACGGATCAGAACACCGGGGAGCTGTTTTTT. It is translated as CASRPTDQNTGELFF.

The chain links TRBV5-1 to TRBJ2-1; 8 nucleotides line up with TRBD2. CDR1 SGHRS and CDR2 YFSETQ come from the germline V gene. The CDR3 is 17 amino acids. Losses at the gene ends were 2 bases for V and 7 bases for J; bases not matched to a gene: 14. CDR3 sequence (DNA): TGCGCCAGCAGCTTTGGTGCTAACGGGGGGGCCAAGAATGAGCAGTTCTTC. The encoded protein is CASSFGANGGAKNEQFF.

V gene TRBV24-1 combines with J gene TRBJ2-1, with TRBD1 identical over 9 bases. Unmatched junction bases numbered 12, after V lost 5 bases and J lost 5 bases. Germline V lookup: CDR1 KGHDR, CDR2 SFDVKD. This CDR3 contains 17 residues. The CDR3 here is CATSARPGTGPHNEQFF. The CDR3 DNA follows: TGTGCCACCAGTGCCCGACCTGGGACAGGGCCCCACAATGAGCAGTTCTTC.

In DNA, the CDR3 is TGTGCCAGCAGTTTTCACAGGGGAGGTGGCTACACCTTC. This encodes CASSFHRGGGYTF. V and J are TRBV6-5 and TRBJ1-2, with 7 bases matching TRBD1. The CDR3 covers 13 residues. With V trimmed by 4 bases and J by 7 bases, 6 bases remained unmatched. CDR1 is MNHEY, CDR2 SVGAGI, per germline.